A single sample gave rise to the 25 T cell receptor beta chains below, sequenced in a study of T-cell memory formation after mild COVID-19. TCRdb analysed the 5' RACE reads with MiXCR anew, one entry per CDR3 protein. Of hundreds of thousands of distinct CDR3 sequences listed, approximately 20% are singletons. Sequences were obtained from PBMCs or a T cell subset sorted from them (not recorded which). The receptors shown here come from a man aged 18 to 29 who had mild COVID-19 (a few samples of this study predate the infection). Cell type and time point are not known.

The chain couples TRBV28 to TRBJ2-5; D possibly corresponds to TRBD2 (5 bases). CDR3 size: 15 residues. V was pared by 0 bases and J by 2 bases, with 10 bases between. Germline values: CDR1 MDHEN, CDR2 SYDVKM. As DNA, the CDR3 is TGTGCCAGCAGTTTATGGGGAGAGACACAAGAGACCCAGTACTTC. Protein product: CASSLWGETQETQYF.

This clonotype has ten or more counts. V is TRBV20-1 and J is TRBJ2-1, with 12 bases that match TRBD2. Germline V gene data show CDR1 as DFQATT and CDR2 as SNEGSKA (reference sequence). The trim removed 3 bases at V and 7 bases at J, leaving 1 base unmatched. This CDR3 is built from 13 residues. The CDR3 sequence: CSASGLAGNEQFF. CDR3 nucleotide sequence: TGCAGTGCTAGTGGACTAGCGGGGAATGAGCAGTTCTTC.

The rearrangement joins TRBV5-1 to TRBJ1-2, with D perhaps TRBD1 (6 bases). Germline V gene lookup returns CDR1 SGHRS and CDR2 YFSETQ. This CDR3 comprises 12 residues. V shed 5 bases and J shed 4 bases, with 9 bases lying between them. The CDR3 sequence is CASRGAFYGYTF. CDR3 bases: TGCGCCAGCAGGGGGGCCTTCTATGGCTACACCTTC.

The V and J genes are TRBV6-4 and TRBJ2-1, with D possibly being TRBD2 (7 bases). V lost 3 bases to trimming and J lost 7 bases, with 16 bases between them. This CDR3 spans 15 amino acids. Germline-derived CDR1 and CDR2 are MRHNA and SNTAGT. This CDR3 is CASSDLGGAGNEQFF. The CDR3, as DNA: TGTGCCAGCAGTGATCTGGGGGGGGCCGGTAATGAGCAGTTCTTC.

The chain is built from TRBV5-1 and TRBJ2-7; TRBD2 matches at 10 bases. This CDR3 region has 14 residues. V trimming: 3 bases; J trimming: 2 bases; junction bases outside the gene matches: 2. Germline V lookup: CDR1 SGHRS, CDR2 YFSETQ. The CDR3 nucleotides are TGCGCCAGCAGCTCTACTAGCGGGACCTACGAGCAGTACTTC. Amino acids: CASSSTSGTYEQYF.

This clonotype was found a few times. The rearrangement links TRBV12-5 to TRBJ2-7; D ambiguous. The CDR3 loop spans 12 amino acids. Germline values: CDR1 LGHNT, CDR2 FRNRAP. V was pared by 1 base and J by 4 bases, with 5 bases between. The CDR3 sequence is CASGLDGYEQYF. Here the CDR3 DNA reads TGTGCTAGTGGTTTGGACGGATACGAGCAGTACTTC.

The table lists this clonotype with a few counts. The CDR3 DNA sequence: TGTGCCAGCAGCCCCAGGCAGAGCTCCTACGAGCAGTACGTC. This encodes CASSPRQSSYEQYV. The chain recombines TRBV21-1 with TRBJ2-7. TRBV21-1 is noted as a pseudogene. The CDR3 has 14 residues.

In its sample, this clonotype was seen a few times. The CDR3 DNA reads TGTGCCATCAAATCCGGAGGGACGAACACCGGGGAGCTGTTTTTT. Amino acid sequence: CAIKSGGTNTGELFF. This chain links TRBV10-3 with TRBJ2-2, with D possibly matching TRBD2 (6 bases). The germline V gene has CDR1 ENHRY and CDR2 SYGVKD. The CDR3 contains 15 residues. V gave up 7 bases and J gave up 0 bases, with 12 bases separating them.

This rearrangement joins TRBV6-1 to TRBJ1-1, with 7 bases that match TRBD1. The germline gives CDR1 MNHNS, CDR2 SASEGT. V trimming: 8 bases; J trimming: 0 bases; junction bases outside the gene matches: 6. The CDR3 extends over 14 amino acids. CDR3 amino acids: CASWTGQMNTEAFF. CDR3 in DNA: TGTGCCAGCTGGACGGGACAGATGAACACTGAAGCTTTCTTT.

The chain's CDR3 is CASTSATYDRATEAFF. For the CDR3, the DNA is TGTGCCAGCACCTCCGCCACCTACGACAGGGCCACTGAAGCTTTCTTT. The chain has TRBV6-5 and TRBJ1-1; TRBD1 aligns across 7 bases. Losses at the gene ends were 7 bases for V and 4 bases for J; bases not matched to a gene: 15. CDR3 length: 16 amino acids. In germline, CDR1 is MNHEY, CDR2 SVGAGI.

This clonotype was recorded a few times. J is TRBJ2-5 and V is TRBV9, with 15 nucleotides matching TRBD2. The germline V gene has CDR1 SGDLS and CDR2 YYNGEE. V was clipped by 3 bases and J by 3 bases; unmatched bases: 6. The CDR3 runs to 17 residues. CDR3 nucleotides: TGTGCCAGCAGCGGGGGACTAGCGGGGGGCGGAGAAGAGACCCAGTACTTC. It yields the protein CASSGGLAGGGEETQYF.

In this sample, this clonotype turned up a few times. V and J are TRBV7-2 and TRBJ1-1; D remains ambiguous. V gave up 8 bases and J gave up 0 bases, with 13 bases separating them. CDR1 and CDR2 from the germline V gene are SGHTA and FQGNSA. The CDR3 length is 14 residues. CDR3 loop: CASALWRMNTEAFF. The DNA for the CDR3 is TGTGCCAGCGCATTGTGGCGGATGAACACTGAAGCTTTCTTT.

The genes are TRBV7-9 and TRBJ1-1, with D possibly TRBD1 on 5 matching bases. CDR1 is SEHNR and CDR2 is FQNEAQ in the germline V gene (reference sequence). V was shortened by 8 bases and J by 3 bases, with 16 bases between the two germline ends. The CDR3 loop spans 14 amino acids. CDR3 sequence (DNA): TGTGCCAGCCCGCCGCAGGGACCCTACACTGAAGCTTTCTTT. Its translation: CASPPQGPYTEAFF.

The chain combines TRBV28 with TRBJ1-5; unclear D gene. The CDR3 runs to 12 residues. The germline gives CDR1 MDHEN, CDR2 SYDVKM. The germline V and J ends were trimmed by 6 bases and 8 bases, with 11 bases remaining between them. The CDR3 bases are TGTGCCAGCAGCCTGGCGGGCAAGCCCCAGCATTTT. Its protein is CASSLAGKPQHF.

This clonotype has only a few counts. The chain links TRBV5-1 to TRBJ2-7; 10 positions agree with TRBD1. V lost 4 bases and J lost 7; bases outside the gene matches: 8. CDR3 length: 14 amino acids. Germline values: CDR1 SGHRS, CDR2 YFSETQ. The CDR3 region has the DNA TGCGCCAGCAGCCCAAGTGACAGGGGGCGGGAGCAGTACGTC. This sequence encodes CASSPSDRGREQYV.

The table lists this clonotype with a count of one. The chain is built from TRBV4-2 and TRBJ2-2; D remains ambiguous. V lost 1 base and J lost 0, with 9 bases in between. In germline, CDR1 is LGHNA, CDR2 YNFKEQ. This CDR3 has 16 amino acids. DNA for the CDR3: TGTGCCAGCAGCCAAGCGATCGCTACGAACACCGGGGAGCTGTTTTTT. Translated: CASSQAIATNTGELFF.

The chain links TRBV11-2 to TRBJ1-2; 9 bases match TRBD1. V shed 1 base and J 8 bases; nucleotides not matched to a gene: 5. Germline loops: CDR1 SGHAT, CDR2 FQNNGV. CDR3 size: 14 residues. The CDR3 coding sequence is TGTGCCAGCAGCTTAGGGGACAGGGCTGGAGGCTACACCTTC. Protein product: CASSLGDRAGGYTF. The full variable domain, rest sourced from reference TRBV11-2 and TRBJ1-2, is EAGVAQSPRYKIIEKRQSVAFWCNPISGHATLYWYQQILGQGPKLLIQFQNNGVVDDSQLPKDRFSAERLKGVDSTLKIQPAKLEDSAVYLCASSLGDRAGGYTFGSGTRLTVV.

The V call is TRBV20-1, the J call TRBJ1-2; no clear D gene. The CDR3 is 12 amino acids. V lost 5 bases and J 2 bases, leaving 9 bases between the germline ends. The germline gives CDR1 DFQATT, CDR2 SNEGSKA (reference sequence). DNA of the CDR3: TGCAGTGCTGTGGGGATCAACTATGGCTACACCTTC. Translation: CSAVGINYGYTF.

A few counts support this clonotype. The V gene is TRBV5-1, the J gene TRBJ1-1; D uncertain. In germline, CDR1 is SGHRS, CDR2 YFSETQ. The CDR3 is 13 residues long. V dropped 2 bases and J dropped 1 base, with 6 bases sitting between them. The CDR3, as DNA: TGCGCCAGCAGCTTCACAGAGAACACTGAAGCTTTCTTT. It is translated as CASSFTENTEAFF.

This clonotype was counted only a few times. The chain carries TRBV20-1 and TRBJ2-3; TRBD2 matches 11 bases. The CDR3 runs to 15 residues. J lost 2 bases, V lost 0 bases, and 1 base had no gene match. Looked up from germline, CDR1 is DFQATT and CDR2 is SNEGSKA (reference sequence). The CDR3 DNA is TGCAGTGCTAGAGATAGCGGGGGGGTCACAGATACGCAGTATTTT. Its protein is CSARDSGGVTDTQYF.

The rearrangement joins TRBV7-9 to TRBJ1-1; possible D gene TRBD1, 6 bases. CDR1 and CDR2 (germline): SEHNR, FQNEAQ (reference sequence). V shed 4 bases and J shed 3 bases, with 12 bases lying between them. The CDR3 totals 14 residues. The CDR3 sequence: CASSSTGGYTEAFF. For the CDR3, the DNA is TGTGCCAGCAGCTCCACGGGGGGCTACACTGAAGCTTTCTTT.

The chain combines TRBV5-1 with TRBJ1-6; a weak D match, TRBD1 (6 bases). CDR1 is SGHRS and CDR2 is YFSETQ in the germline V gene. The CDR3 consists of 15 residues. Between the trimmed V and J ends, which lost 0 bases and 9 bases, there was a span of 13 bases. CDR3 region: CASSLDRGVFSPLHF. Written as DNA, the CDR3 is TGCGCCAGCAGCTTGGATAGGGGGGTATTTTCACCCCTCCACTTT.

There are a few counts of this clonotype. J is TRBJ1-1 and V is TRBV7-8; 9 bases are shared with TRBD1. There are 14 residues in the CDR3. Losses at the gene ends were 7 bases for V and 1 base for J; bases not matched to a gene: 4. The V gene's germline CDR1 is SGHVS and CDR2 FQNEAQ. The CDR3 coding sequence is TGTGCCAGCACCGTGGACAGGGGGAACACTGAAGCTTTCTTT. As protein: CASTVDRGNTEAFF. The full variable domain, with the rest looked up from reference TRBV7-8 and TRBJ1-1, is GAGVSQSPRYKVAKRGQDVALRCDPISGHVSLFWYQQALGQGPEFLTYFQNEAQLDKSGLPSDRFFAERPEGSVSTLKIQRTQQEDSAVYLCASTVDRGNTEAFFGQGTRLTVV.

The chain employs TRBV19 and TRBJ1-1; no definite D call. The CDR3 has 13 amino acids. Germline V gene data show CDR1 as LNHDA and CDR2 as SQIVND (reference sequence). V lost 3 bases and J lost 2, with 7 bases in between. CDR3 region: CASSISGNTEAFF. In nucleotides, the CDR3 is TGTGCCAGTAGTATCTCGGGCAACACTGAAGCTTTCTTT.

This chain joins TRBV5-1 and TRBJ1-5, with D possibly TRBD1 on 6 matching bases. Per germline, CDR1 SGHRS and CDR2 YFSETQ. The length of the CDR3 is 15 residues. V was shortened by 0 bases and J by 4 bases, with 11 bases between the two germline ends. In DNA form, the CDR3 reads TGCGCCAGCAGCTTGGACTGGACAGCGAATCAGCCCCAGCATTTT. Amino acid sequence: CASSLDWTANQPQHF. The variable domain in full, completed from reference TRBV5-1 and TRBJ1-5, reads KAGVTQTPRYLIKTRGQQVTLSCSPISGHRSVSWYQQTPGQGLQFLFEYFSETQRNKGNFPGRFSGRQFSNSRSEMNVSTLELGDSALYLCASSLDWTANQPQHFGDGTRLSIL.